This TCR beta chain was sequenced for a study of cytotoxic CD8 clonotypes in ibrutinib-treated CLL. Across the study: There were 11 relapsed/refractory patients and around 15 treatment-naive patients, and approximately 17 were IGHV unmutated. Overall study findings and caveats: Clonality (at baseline) was higher than in age-matched healthy donors and tracked circulating CD8+ T-cell counts. An increase in clonality occurred at ibrutinib response, followed by a return toward baseline at progression. Few clonotypes were public, and these shrank or held steady under treatment.

Of note for this clone: Its antigen is not known.

This table comes from immunoSEQ multiplex PCR, and its TCRdb copy is limited to in-frame clones, with some not included. The table shows about 140,000 clones, with 70% to 90% occurring only once. Trimming took 5 bases from V and 0 from J, leaving 10 bases between them. Germline V gene data show CDR1 as SQVTM and CDR2 as ANQGSEA. CDR3 length: 13 residues. The gene calls are TRBV29-1 and TRBJ1-1; D not resolved. The sample here was PBMCs, taken after 36 months of ibrutinib treatment. The sequence was obtained from a human donor with chronic lymphocytic leukemia. CDR3 sequence: CSVSRKLNTEAFF. CDR3 sequence (DNA): TGCAGCGTTTCTAGGAAATTGAACACTGAAGCTTTCTTT.